This TCR beta chain was recovered during a study of T cell repertoires in cytomegalovirus infection. Looking at the study overall: CMV infection plus the matching HLA type was flagged by public TCR beta signatures. Notes on the study in general: Cumulative frequency (of public TCR beta family members) identified carriers of CMV plus the relevant HLA. HLA-C-restricted CMV-specific TCR beta clonotypes prevailed in the ex vivo response.

This clonotype was counted between two and nine times. The antigen is unknown. Trimming stripped 4 bases from V and 5 bases from J, with 10 bases between. Germline values: CDR1 SGHDT, CDR2 YYEEEE. The CDR3 runs to 12 residues. Via MiXCR, TCRdb re-called the reads, giving one row per CDR3 protein. Among 700,000 to 950,000 distinct CDR3 sequences, 32% were seen once, and the ten largest hold 9.5% to 15%. The sequencing here drew on cultured CD8+ T cells from PBMCs, taken from culture after CMV antigen stimulation. The sequence derives from a human donor in good health (CMV status not recorded). Some clones in this sample may be carry-over from other donors' samples. The chain carries TRBV5-6 and TRBJ2-7; the D gene could be TRBD1 or TRBD2 (5 bases each). This CDR3 reads CASSLGDHEQYF. The CDR3 DNA follows: TGTGCCAGCAGCCTGGGGGACCACGAGCAGTACTTC. Full variable domain (outside the CDR3, taken from reference TRBV5-6 and TRBJ2-7): DAGVTQSPTHLIKTRGQQVTLRCSPKSGHDTVSWYQQALGQGPQFIFQYYEEEERQRGNFPDRFSGHQFPNYSSELNVNALLLGDSALYLCASSLGDHEQYFGPGTRLTVT.